This TCR beta chain was sequenced during a study of STAT3 mutations in large granular lymphocyte leukemia. Study-level results: Clonal expansion was inferred from samples taken at other timepoints. At least one immunodominant TCR beta clonotype appeared in every T-cell large granular lymphocyte leukemia patient.

Profiled with immunoSEQ multiplex PCR; TCRdb holds only in-frame clones, not every one. The table shows about 4,400 clones, with roughly four fifths occurring only once. With 5 bases clipped from V and 0 bases from J, the junction kept 14 bases outside the gene matches. Germline V gene lookup returns CDR1 MDHEN and CDR2 SYDVKM. This CDR3 is built from 18 residues. As for this clone: Antigen unknown.

The sequence derives from a man aged 40-49 years with T-cell large granular lymphocyte leukemia. Some clones in this sample may be carry-over from other donors' samples. The sample was peripheral blood mononuclear cells. This chain connects TRBV28 to TRBJ2-3, with 7 bases lining up with TRBD1. The CDR3 reads CASSPRDRVSTSTDTQYF. The CDR3 nucleotides are TGTGCCAGCAGTCCCCGCGACAGGGTCAGTACAAGCACAGATACGCAGTATTTT.